The 10 T cell receptor beta chains in this list originate from one sample, sequenced in a study of blood T cell repertoires in COVID-19. The assay was immunoSEQ multiplex PCR, and TCRdb's table has in-frame clones only and misses some. The data show 150,000 to 200,000 clones, about 92% seen once. The sample consisted of peripheral blood. All receptors derive from a man aged 25-45 years with COVID-19, enrolled during active disease.

This chain links TRBV10-3 with TRBJ2-1; possibly TRBD1 for D (6 bases). Germline V lookup: CDR1 ENHRY, CDR2 SYGVKD. The CDR3 totals 14 residues. V dropped 0 bases and J dropped 3 bases, with 6 bases sitting between them. The DNA for the CDR3 is TGTGCCATCAGTGAGTCACAGGGCTACAATGAGCAGTTCTTC. Translating it yields CAISESQGYNEQFF.

The gene calls are TRBV7-9 and TRBJ2-5; the match to TRBD1 covers 12 bases. Per the germline V gene, CDR1 is SEHNR and CDR2 is FQNEAQ (reference sequence). The CDR3 spans 14 residues. Trimming cost V 5 bases and J 4 bases; bases outside gene matches: 2. Here the CDR3 DNA reads TGTGCCAGCAGCGAGGGACAGGGGGCAGAGACCCAGTACTTC. As protein: CASSEGQGAETQYF.

Only one count was recorded for this clone. The chain is built from TRBV5-4 and TRBJ1-6; TRBD1 agrees at 7 bases. CDR1 SGHNT and CDR2 YYREEE come from the germline V gene (reference sequence). The trim removed 8 bases at V and 5 bases at J, leaving 7 bases unmatched. This CDR3 contains 14 residues. CDR3: CASKGQTNNSPLHF. Here the CDR3 DNA reads TGTGCCAGTAAGGGACAGACAAATAATTCACCCCTCCACTTT.

The rearrangement joins TRBV15 to TRBJ1-4, with 8 bases lining up with TRBD1. With V trimmed by 1 base and J by 8 bases, 6 bases remained unmatched. This CDR3 is 15 amino acids long. CDR1 and CDR2 from the germline V gene are LNHNV and YYDKDF (reference sequence). This CDR3 is CATSRVAAGGEKLFF. The CDR3 DNA is TGTGCCACCAGCAGAGTAGCCGCAGGGGGCGAAAAACTGTTTTTT.

CDR3 coding DNA: TGTGCCAGCAGTGCTCGGACTAGCAGAGAGACCCAGTACTTC. Protein product: CASSARTSRETQYF. This rearrangement joins TRBV2 to TRBJ2-5; 8 bases match TRBD2. CDR3 size: 14 residues. In germline, CDR1 is SNHLY, CDR2 FYNNEI. V trimming: 4 bases; J trimming: 4 bases; junction bases outside the gene matches: 5.

V usage is TRBV6-2 or TRBV6-3 and J usage is TRBJ1-5, with 10 bases lining up with TRBD1. The CDR3 has 21 amino acids. Germline values: CDR1 MNHEY, CDR2 SVGEGT. The J segment lost 2 bases and the V segment lost 2 bases, leaving 18 bases of the junction unmatched. DNA for the CDR3: TGTGCCAGCAGTTACCACTACCTCGGACAGGGGGTAGGGAGTGGCAATCAGCCCCAGCATTTT. Translating it yields CASSYHYLGQGVGSGNQPQHF.

The rearrangement links TRBV7-2 to TRBJ2-1, with a tentative D call TRBD2 (5 bases). With 2 bases removed from V and 10 bases from J, the gap between germline ends came to 9 bases. The CDR3 is 12 residues long. CDR1 and CDR2 (germline): SGHTA, FQGNSA. CDR3 bases: TGTGCCAGCAGCTTATACCAGCGGGAGCAGTTCTTC. Translation: CASSLYQREQFF.

The chain links TRBV11-2 to TRBJ1-2, with 8 bases matching TRBD1. The CDR3 length is 14 residues. V lost 5 bases and J lost 8; bases outside the gene matches: 10. The V gene's germline CDR1 is SGHAT and CDR2 FQNNGV. The DNA of the CDR3 is TGTGCCAGCAGCCCTCGGACAGGGAGGGACGGCTACACCTTC. Translating it yields CASSPRTGRDGYTF.

V gene TRBV19 combines with J gene TRBJ2-1; 8 nucleotides match TRBD2. Trimming at V came to 3 bases and at J to 0 bases, leaving 4 bases not matched to a gene. Germline CDR1 reads LNHDA; CDR2 reads SQIVND (reference sequence). CDR3 length: 16 residues. This chain's CDR3 is CASSMQAGVSYNEQFF. DNA of the CDR3: TGTGCCAGTAGTATGCAAGCGGGAGTCTCCTACAATGAGCAGTTCTTC.

The CDR3 nucleotides are TGTGCCAGCAGTGAGGGACAGCGGAACACTGAAGCTTTCTTT. Residues: CASSEGQRNTEAFF. This chain uses TRBV6-1 with TRBJ1-1; 7 bases agree with TRBD1. V lost 3 bases to trimming and J lost 1 base; unmatched junction nucleotides: 2. The germline gives CDR1 MNHNS, CDR2 SASEGT. This CDR3 is built from 14 residues.